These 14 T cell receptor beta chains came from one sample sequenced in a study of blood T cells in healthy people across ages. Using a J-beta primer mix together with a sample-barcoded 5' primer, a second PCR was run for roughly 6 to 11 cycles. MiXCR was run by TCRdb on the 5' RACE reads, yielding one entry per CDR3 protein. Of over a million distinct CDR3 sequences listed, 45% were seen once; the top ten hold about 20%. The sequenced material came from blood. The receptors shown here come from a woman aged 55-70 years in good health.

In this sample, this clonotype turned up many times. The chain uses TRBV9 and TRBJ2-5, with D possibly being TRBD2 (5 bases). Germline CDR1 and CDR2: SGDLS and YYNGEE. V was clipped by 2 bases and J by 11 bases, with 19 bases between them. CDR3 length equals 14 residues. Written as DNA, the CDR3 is TGTGCCAGCAGCGTTGAGGCCCTCGGCTGGGAGCAGTACTTC. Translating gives CASSVEALGWEQYF.

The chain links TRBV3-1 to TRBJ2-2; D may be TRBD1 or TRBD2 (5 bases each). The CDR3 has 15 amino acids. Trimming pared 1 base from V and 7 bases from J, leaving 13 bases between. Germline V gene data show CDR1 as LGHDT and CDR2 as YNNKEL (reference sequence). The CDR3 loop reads CASSQGGLRGGELFF. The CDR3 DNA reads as TGTGCCAGCAGCCAAGGAGGCCTGAGGGGCGGGGAGCTGTTTTTT. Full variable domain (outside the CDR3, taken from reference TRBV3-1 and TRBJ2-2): DTAVSQTPKYLVTQMGNDKSIKCEQNLGHDTMYWYKQDSKKFLKIMFSYNNKELIINETVPNRFSPKSPDKAHLNLHINSLELGDSAVYFCASSQGGLRGGELFFGEGSRLTVL.

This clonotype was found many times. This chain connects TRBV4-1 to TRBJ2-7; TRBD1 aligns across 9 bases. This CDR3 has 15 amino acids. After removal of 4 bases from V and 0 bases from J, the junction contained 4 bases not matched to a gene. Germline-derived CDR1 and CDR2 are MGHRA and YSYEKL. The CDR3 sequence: CASSLGTGSSYEQYF. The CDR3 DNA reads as TGCGCCAGCAGCCTTGGGACAGGGAGCTCCTACGAGCAGTACTTC.

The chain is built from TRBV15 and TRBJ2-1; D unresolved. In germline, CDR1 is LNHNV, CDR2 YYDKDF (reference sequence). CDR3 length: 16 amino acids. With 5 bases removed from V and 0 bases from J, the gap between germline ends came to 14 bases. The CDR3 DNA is TGTGCCACCAGCGATTCAGGCGCGATCTCCTACAATGAGCAGTTCTTC. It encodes CATSDSGAISYNEQFF.

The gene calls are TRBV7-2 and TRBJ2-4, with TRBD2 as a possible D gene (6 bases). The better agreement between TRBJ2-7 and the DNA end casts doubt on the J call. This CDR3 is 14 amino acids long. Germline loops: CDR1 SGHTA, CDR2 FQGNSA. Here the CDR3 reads CASSLDGRRGEQYF. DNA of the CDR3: TGTGCCAGCAGCTTAGACGGGAGAAGGGGCGAGCAGTACTTC.

CDR3 sequence (DNA): TGTGCCAGCAGACTAGCGGTGAGCTCCTACAATGAGCAGTTCTTC. Its protein is CASRLAVSSYNEQFF. The chain recombines TRBV2 with TRBJ2-1, with 8 bases that match TRBD2. Germline loops: CDR1 SNHLY, CDR2 FYNNEI. The CDR3 runs to 15 residues. Trimming took 6 bases from V and 0 from J; bases not matched to a gene: 4. Full variable domain (missing parts from reference TRBV2 and TRBJ2-1): EPEVTQTPSHQVTQMGQEVILRCVPISNHLYFYWYRQILGQKVEFLVSFYNNEISEKSEIFDDQFSVERPDGSNFTLKIRSTKLEDSAMYFCASRLAVSSYNEQFFGPGTRLTVL.

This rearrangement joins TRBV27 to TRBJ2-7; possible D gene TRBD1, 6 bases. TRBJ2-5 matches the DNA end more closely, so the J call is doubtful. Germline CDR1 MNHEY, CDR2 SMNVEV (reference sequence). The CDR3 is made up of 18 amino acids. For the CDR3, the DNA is TGTGCCAGCAGTTTATCCCTGCCCCGGGACACATTCCAAGAGACCCAGTACTTC. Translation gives CASSLSLPRDTFQETQYF.

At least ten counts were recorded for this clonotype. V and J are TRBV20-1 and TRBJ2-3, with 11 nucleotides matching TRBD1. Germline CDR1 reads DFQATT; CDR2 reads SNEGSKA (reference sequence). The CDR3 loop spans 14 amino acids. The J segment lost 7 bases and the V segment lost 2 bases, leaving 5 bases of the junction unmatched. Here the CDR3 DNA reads TGCAGTGCTAGAAGGGACAGGGGGAGCCATACGCAGTATTTT. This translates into CSARRDRGSHTQYF.

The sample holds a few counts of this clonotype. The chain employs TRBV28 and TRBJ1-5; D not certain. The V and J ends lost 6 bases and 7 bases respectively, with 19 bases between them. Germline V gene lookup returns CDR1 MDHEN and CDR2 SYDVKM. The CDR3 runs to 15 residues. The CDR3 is CASSPQRGGNQPQHF. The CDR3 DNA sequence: TGTGCCAGCAGCCCGCAGCGCGGAGGTAACCAGCCCCAGCATTTT.

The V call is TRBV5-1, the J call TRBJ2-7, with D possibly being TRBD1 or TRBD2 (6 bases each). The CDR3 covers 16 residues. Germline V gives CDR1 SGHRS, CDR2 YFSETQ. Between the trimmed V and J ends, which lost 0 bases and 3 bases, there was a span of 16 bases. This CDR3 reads CASSLAGSGEDYEQYF. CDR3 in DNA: TGCGCCAGCAGCTTGGCCGGTTCAGGGGAGGACTACGAGCAGTACTTC.

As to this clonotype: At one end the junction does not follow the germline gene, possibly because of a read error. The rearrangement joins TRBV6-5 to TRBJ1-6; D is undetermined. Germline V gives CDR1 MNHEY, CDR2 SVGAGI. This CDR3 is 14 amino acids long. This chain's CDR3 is CASSDSAHNSPLHF. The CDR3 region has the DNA TGTGCCAGCAGTGACTCGGCCCATAATTCACCCCTCCACTTT.

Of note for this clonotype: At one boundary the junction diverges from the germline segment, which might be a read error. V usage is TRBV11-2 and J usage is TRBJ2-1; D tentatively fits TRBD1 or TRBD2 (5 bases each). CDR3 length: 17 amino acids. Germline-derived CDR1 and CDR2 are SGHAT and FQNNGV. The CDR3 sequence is CASSLEEGMGSYNEQFF. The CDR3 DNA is TGCGCCAGCAGCTTAGAAGAGGGGATGGGCTCCTACAATGAGCAGTTCTTC.

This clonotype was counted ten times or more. The CDR3 nucleotides are TGCAGCGTCTCAGAGGTGGGGGAGACCCAGTACTTC. Protein: CSVSEVGETQYF. J is TRBJ2-5 and V is TRBV29-1; D is unresolved. Per the germline V gene, CDR1 is SQVTM and CDR2 is ANQGSEA. This CDR3 contains 12 residues. Trimming pared 6 bases from V and 5 bases from J, leaving 13 bases between.

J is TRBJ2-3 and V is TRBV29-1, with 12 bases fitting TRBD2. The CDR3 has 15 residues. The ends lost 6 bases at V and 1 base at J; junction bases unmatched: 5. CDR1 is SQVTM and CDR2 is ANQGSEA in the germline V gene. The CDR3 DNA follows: TGCAGCGTAGAGACTAGCGGGAGTGGCACAGATACGCAGTATTTT. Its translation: CSVETSGSGTDTQYF.